Presented here are 16 T cell receptor beta chains from one specimen sequenced in a study of shared clonotypes between healthy human individuals. The data were produced by immunoSEQ multiplex PCR, yet TCRdb's version contains in-frame clones alone and is incomplete. The sample holds under 2.5 million clones, just under 95% seen once. The sample comprised naive CD4+ T cells from PBMCs. Subset indicated: CD45RA+ positively selected. The receptor set was obtained from a man aged 18 to 35 in good health. Some clones in this sample may be carry-over from other donors' samples.

J is TRBJ2-2 and V is TRBV10-3; 10 nucleotides align to TRBD2. CDR1 and CDR2 (germline): ENHRY, SYGVKD. The ends lost 2 bases at V and 3 bases at J; junction bases unmatched: 6. CDR3 size: 17 residues. This CDR3 is CAISEPRLAGDTGELFF. CDR3 bases: TGTGCCATCAGTGAGCCGCGGCTAGCGGGAGACACCGGGGAGCTGTTTTTT.

V and J are TRBV10-3 and TRBJ2-7; 9 bases match TRBD1. This CDR3 comprises 14 residues. V lost 4 bases to trimming and J lost 2 bases; unmatched junction nucleotides: 3. Looked up from germline, CDR1 is ENHRY and CDR2 is SYGVKD. DNA of the CDR3: TGTGCCATCAGTGGGACAGGGGTCGCCTACGAGCAGTACTTC. Translated, it gives CAISGTGVAYEQYF.

Worth noting for this clone: Distinct nucleotide sequences in the sample also encode this CDR3. The rearrangement links TRBV6-5 to TRBJ1-5, with no clear D. The ends were cut back, 2 bases at V and 0 bases at J, with 5 bases in the middle. This CDR3 has 14 amino acids. CDR1 and CDR2 (germline): MNHEY, SVGAGI. Here the CDR3 DNA reads TGTGCCAGCAGTTACAGAGATAGCAATCAGCCCCAGCATTTT. Residues: CASSYRDSNQPQHF.

The J gene is TRBJ2-1, the V gene TRBV6-5; D not certain. Germline V gene data show CDR1 as MNHEY and CDR2 as SVGAGI. This CDR3 spans 15 amino acids. Trimming took 6 bases from V and 4 from J, leaving 16 bases between them. CDR3 in amino acids: CASSPTLGNYNEQFF. CDR3 bases: TGTGCCAGCAGCCCTACCCTTGGGAATTACAATGAGCAGTTCTTC.

The gene calls are TRBV5-8 and TRBJ1-2; D not resolved. The CDR3 is 14 amino acids. Trimming cost V 4 bases and J 4 bases, with 14 bases left between them. Germline V gene data show CDR1 as SGHTS and CDR2 as YDEGEE. The CDR3 sequence is CASSPNASPYGYTF. As DNA, the CDR3 is TGTGCCAGCAGCCCCAATGCCTCTCCCTATGGCTACACCTTC.

Comment on this clone: Within the sample, other DNA sequences also encode this same CDR3. The chain employs TRBV18 and TRBJ2-5; D not resolved. The CDR3 length is 14 residues. Trimming removed 3 bases at V and 4 bases at J, with 12 bases between. CDR1 and CDR2 (germline): KGHSH, LQKENI. The CDR3 sequence: CASSPPGLGETQYF. As DNA, the CDR3 is TGTGCCAGCTCACCCCCGGGTCTTGGAGAGACCCAGTACTTC. The whole variable domain, filled in from reference TRBV18 and TRBJ2-5, reads NAGVMQNPRHLVRRRGQEARLRCSPMKGHSHVYWYRQLPEEGLKFMVYLQKENIIDESGMPKERFSAEFPKEGPSILRIQQVVRGDSAAYFCASSPPGLGETQYFGPGTRLLVL.

This rearrangement joins TRBV28 to TRBJ2-3; no clear D. The length of the CDR3 is 13 residues. Trimming pared 6 bases from V and 4 bases from J, leaving 11 bases between. In germline, CDR1 is MDHEN, CDR2 SYDVKM. CDR3 sequence (DNA): TGTGCCAGCAGGTCGCACGGCGCAGATACGCAGTATTTT. This encodes CASRSHGADTQYF.

The chain couples TRBV28 to TRBJ2-3, with 13 bases fitting TRBD2. Germline V gene lookup returns CDR1 MDHEN and CDR2 SYDVKM. Trimming at V came to 4 bases and at J to 2 bases, leaving 6 bases not matched to a gene. The CDR3 consists of 17 residues. CDR3 nucleotides: TGTGCCAGCAGTTCCGGGACTAGCGGGAAGAACACAGATACGCAGTATTTT. Translated: CASSSGTSGKNTDTQYF.

The chain recombines TRBV4-3 with TRBJ1-3; D gene uncertain. V dropped 5 bases and J dropped 0 bases, with 8 bases sitting between them. Germline V lookup: CDR1 LGHNA, CDR2 YSLEER. This CDR3 has 14 residues. CDR3 protein: CASSGQSSGNTIYF. CDR3 DNA sequence: TGCGCCAGCAGCGGCCAGAGCTCTGGAAACACCATATATTTT.

The rearrangement uses TRBV7-7 and TRBJ1-3, with D possibly being TRBD1 (5 bases). The CDR3 loop spans 14 amino acids. Germline lookup yields CDR1 SSHAT and CDR2 FNYEAQ (reference sequence). The V and J ends lost 5 bases and 4 bases respectively, with 12 bases between them. CDR3 sequence: CASSAGTAGNTIYF. CDR3 nucleotides: TGTGCCAGCAGCGCCGGGACCGCGGGAAACACCATATATTTT.

The V call is TRBV11-3, the J call TRBJ1-2; D call uncertain. V was cut by 2 bases and J by 0 bases, with 13 bases left in between. Germline V lookup: CDR1 SGHNT, CDR2 YENEEA. CDR3 length equals 16 residues. Here the CDR3 reads CASSLRSQASNYGYTF. The DNA of the CDR3 is TGTGCCAGCAGCTTAAGGTCCCAAGCATCTAACTATGGCTACACCTTC.

The chain is built from TRBV13 and TRBJ2-1; 8 bases map to TRBD1. This CDR3 is 13 amino acids long. With 4 bases clipped from V and 5 bases from J, the junction kept 1 base outside the gene matches. Germline-derived CDR1 and CDR2 are PRHDT and FYEKMQ (reference sequence). In nucleotides, the CDR3 is TGTGCCAGCAGCTGGGACAGGAACAATGAGCAGTTCTTC. As protein: CASSWDRNNEQFF.

The chain recombines TRBV5-6 with TRBJ1-2; D is uncertain. CDR1 and CDR2 from the germline V gene are SGHDT and YYEEEE. The CDR3 contains 16 residues. Trimming stripped 4 bases from V and 0 bases from J, with 16 bases between. CDR3 DNA: TGTGCCAGCAGCGCCCTTACGGGCTATTCTAACTATGGCTACACCTTC. Its translation: CASSALTGYSNYGYTF.

This chain links TRBV15 with TRBJ2-7; 10 bases line up with TRBD1. This CDR3 is 17 amino acids long. The germline V gene encodes CDR1 LNHNV and CDR2 YYDKDF (reference sequence). Trimming cost V 5 bases and J 1 base; bases outside gene matches: 11. The CDR3 nucleotides read TGTGCCACCAGCCCCAGTCGACAGGGGGCTGCGTCCTACGAGCAGTACTTC. Its translation is CATSPSRQGAASYEQYF.

This clone was found a few times. The chain couples TRBV10-1 to TRBJ1-5; no clear D gene. The CDR3 covers 12 residues. Trimming left V 5 bases short and J 6 bases short, with 8 bases between. Germline CDR1 WNHNN, CDR2 SYGVQD (reference sequence). Here the CDR3 DNA reads TGCGCCAGCAGTTCGGGTTTTCAGCCCCAGCATTTT. It specifies CASSSGFQPQHF.

The genes are TRBV19 and TRBJ1-5, with 7 bases identical to TRBD1. This CDR3 has 17 residues. Germline assignment: CDR1 LNHDA and CDR2 SQIVND (reference sequence). Trimming took 1 base from V and 3 from J; bases not matched to a gene: 9. The CDR3 loop is CASSIVDRVVPNQPQHF. CDR3 bases: TGTGCCAGTAGTATAGTAGACAGGGTGGTCCCCAATCAGCCCCAGCATTTT.